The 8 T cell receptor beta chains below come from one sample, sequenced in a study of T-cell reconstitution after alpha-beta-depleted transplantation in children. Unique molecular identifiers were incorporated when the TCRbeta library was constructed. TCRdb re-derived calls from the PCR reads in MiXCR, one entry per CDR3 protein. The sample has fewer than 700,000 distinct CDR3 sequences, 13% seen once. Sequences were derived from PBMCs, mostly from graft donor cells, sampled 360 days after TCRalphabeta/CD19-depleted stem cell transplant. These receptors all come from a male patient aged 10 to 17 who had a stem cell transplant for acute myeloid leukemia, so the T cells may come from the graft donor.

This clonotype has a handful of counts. Here the CDR3 DNA reads TGCAGTGCTAGAGAGGCTAGCGGGAGGTTAGATACGCAGTATTTT. Amino acids: CSAREASGRLDTQYF. J is TRBJ2-3 and V is TRBV20-1; TRBD2 agrees at 11 bases. Germline CDR1 and CDR2: DFQATT and SNEGSKA (reference sequence). Losses at the gene ends were 0 bases for V and 5 bases for J; bases not matched to a gene: 4. The CDR3 runs 15 residues.

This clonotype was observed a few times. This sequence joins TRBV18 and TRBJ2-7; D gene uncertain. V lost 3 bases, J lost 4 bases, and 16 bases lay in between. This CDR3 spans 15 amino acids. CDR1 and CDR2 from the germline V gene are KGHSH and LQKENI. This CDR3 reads CASSPWTEVLYEQYF. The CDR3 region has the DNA TGTGCCAGCTCACCGTGGACGGAAGTACTGTACGAGCAGTACTTC.

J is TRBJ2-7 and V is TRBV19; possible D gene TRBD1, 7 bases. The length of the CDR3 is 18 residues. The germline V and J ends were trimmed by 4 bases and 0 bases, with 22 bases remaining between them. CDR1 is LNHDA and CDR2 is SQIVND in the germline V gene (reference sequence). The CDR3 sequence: CASSKTGSLTGASYEQYF. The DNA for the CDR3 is TGTGCCAGTAGTAAGACAGGGAGTTTGACGGGAGCCTCCTACGAGCAGTACTTC.

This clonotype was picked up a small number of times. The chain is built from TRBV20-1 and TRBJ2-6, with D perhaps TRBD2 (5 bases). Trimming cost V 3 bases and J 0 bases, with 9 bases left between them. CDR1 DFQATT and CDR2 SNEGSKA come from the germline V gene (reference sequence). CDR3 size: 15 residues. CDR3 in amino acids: CSARGRGSGANVLTF. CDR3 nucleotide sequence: TGCAGTGCTAGGGGTCGGGGCTCTGGGGCCAACGTCCTGACTTTC.

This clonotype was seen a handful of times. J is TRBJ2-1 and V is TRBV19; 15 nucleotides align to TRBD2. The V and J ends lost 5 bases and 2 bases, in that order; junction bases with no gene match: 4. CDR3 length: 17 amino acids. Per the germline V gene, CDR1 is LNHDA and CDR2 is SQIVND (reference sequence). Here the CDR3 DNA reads TGTGCCAGTAGTCGGGGACTAGCGGGAGGCCCCTACAATGAGCAGTTCTTC. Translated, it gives CASSRGLAGGPYNEQFF.

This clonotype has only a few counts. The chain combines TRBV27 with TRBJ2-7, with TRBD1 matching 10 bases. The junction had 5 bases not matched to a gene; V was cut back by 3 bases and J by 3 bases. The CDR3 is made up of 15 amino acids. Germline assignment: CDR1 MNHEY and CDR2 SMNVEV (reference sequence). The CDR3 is CASSFDDRGLYEQYF. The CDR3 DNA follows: TGTGCCAGCAGTTTCGACGACAGGGGGCTCTACGAGCAGTACTTC.

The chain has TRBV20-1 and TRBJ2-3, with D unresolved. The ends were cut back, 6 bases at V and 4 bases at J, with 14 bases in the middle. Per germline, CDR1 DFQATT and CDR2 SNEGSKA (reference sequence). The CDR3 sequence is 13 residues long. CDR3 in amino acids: CSARRSPADTQYF. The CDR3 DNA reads TGCAGTGCCCGAAGGAGTCCCGCAGATACGCAGTATTTT.

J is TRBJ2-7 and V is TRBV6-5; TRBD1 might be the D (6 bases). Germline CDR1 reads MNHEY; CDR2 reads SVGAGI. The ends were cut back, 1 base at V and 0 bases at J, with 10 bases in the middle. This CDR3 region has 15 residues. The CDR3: CASSYFGQPSYEQYF. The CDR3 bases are TGTGCCAGCAGTTACTTTGGACAGCCCTCCTACGAGCAGTACTTC.